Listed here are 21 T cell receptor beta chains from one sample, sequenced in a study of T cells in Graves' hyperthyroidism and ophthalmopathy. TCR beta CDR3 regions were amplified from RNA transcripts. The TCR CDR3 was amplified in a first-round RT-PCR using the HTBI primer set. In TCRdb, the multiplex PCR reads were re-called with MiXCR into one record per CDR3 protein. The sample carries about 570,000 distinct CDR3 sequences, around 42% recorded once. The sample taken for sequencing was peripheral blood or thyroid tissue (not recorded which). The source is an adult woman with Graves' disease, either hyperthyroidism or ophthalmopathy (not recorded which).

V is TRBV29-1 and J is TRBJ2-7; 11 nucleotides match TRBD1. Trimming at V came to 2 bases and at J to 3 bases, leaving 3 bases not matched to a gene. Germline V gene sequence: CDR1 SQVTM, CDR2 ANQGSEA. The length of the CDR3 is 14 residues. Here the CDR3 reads CSVESGTGGYEQYF. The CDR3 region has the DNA TGCAGCGTTGAAAGCGGGACAGGGGGCTACGAGCAGTACTTC.

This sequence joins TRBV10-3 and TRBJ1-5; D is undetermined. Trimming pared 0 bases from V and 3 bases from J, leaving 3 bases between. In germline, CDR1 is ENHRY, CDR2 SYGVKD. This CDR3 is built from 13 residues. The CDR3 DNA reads TGTGCCATCAGTGAGTCGGACAATCAGCCCCAGCATTTT. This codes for CAISESDNQPQHF.

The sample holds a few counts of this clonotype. CDR3 region: CASSPTAVQPQHF. The CDR3 DNA is TGTGCCAGCAGCCCCACGGCAGTTCAGCCCCAGCATTTT. The chain links TRBV12-3 or TRBV12-4 to TRBJ1-5; D is uncertain. The ends were cut back, 6 bases at V and 6 bases at J, with 12 bases in the middle. The length of the CDR3 is 13 residues.

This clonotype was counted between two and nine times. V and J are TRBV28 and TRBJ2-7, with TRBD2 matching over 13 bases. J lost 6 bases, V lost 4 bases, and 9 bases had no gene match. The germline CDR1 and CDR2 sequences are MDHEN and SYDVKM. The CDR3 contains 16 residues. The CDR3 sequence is CASSYARLAGGGEQYF. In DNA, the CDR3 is TGTGCCAGCAGTTATGCCCGACTAGCGGGAGGTGGCGAGCAGTACTTC.

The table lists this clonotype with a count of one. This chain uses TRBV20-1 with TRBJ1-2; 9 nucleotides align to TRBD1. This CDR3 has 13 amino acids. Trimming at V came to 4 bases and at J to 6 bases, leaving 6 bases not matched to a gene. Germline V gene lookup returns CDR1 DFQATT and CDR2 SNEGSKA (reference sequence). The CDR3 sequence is CSATGQGEDGYTF. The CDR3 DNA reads TGCAGTGCTACGGGACAGGGAGAGGATGGCTACACCTTC.

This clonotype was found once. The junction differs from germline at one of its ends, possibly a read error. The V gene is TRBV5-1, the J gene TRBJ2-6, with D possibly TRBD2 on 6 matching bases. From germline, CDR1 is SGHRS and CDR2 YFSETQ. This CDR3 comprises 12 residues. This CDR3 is CASSRDGRDQAF. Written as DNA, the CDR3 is TGCGCCAGCAGTAGGGACGGGAGAGACCAAGCTTTC.

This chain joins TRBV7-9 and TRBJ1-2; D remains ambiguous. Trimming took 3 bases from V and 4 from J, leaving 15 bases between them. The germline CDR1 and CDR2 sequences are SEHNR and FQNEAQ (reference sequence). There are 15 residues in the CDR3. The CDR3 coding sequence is TGTGCCAGCAGCTTGCGTGGACCCATCCCCTATGGCTACACCTTC. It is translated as CASSLRGPIPYGYTF.

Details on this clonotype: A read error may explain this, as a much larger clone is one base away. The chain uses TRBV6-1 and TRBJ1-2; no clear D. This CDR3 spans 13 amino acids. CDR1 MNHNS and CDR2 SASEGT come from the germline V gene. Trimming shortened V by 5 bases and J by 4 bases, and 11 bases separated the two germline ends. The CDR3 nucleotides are TGTGCCAGCAGTCTTAAAACCCGCTATGGCTACACCTTC. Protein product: CASSLKTRYGYTF.

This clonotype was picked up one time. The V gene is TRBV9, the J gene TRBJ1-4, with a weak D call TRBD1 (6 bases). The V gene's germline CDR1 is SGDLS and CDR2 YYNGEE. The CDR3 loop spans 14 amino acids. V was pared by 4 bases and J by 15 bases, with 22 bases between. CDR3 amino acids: CASSQGWVAGGLFF. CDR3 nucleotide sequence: TGTGCCAGCAGCCAGGGCTGGGTGGCGGGGGGCTTGTTTTTT.

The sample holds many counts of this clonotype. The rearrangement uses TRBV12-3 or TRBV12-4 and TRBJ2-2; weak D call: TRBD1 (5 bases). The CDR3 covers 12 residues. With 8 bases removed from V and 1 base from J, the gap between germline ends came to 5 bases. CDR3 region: CASQGNTGELFF. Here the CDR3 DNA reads TGTGCCAGCCAGGGGAACACCGGGGAGCTGTTTTTT.

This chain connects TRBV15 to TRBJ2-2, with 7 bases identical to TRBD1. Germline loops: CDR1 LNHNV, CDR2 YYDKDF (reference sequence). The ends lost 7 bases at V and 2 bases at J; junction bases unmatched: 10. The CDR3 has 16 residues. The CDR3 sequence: CATNLDRASNTGELFF. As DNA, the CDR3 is TGTGCCACCAACCTTGACAGGGCGTCAAACACCGGGGAGCTGTTTTTT.

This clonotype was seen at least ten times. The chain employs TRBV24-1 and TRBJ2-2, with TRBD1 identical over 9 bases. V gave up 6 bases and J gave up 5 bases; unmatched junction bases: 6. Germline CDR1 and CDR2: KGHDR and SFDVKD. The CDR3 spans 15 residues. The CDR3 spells CATSSTGGGTGELFF. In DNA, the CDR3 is TGTGCCACCAGTTCGACAGGGGGAGGAACCGGGGAGCTGTTTTTT.

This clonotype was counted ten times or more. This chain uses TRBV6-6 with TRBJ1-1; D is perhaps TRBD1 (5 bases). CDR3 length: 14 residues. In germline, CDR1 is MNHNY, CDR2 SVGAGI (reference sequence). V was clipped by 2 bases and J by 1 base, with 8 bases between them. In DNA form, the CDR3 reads TGTGCCAGCAGTTACGGGGGGGGGAACACTGAAGCTTTCTTT. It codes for CASSYGGGNTEAFF.

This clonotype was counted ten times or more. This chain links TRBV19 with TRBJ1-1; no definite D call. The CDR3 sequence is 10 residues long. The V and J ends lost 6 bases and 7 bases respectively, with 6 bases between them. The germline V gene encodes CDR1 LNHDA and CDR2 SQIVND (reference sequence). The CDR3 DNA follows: TGTGCCAGTAGAAATAATGAAGCTTTCTTT. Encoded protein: CASRNNEAFF.

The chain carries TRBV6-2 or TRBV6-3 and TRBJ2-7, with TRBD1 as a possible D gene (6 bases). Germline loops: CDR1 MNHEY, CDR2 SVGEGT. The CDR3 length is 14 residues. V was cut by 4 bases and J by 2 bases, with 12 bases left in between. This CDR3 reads CASSSAGVAYEQYF. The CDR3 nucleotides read TGTGCCAGCAGTTCGGCAGGGGTGGCCTACGAGCAGTACTTC.

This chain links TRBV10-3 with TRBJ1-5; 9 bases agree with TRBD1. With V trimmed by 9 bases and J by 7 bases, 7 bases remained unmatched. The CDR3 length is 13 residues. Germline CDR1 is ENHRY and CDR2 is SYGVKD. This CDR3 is CAISRDRDQPQHF. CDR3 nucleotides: TGTGCCATTTCCCGGGACAGGGACCAGCCCCAGCATTTT.

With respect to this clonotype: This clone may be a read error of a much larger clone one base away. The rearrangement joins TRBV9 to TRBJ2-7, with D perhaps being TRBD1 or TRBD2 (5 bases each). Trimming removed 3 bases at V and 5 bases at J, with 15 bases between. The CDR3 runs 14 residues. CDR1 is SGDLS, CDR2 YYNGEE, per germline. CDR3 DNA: TGTGCCAGCAGCGCACAGGAGGCGAAAGACGAGCAGTACTTC. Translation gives CASSAQEAKDEQYF.

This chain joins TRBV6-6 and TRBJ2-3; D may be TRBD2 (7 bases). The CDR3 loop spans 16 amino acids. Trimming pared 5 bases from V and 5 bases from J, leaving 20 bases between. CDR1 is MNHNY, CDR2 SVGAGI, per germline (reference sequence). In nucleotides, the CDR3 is TGTGCCAGCAGTGAAGGCCACGAGGGGGGGAGAGATACGCAGTATTTT. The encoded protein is CASSEGHEGGRDTQYF.

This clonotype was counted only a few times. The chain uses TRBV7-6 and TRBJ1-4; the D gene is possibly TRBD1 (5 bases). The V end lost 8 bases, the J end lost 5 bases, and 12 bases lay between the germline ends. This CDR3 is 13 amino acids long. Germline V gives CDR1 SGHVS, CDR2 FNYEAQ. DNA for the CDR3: TGTGCCAGCGCTCGGGGCCTAAATGAAAAACTGTTTTTT. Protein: CASARGLNEKLFF. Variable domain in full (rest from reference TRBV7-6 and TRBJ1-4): GAGVSQSPRYKVTKRGQDVALRCDPISGHVSLYWYRQALGQGPEFLTYFNYEAQQDKSGLPNDRFSAERPEGSISTLTIQRTEQRDSAMYRCASARGLNEKLFFGSGTQLSVL.

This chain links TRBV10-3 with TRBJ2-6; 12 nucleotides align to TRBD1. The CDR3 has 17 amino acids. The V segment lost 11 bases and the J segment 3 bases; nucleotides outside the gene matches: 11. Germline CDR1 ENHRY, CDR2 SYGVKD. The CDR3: CAVKPGQGADGANVLTF. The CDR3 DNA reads TGTGCCGTCAAACCGGGACAGGGGGCGGATGGGGCCAACGTCCTGACTTTC.

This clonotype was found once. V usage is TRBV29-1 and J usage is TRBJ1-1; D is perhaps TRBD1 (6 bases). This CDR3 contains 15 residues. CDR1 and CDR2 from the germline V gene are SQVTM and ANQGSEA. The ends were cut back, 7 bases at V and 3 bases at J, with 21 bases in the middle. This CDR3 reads CSAPWMGATDTEAFF. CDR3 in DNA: TGCAGCGCCCCCTGGATGGGGGCAACCGACACTGAAGCTTTCTTT.